The 19 T cell receptor beta chains below were found in one sample sequenced in a study of blood T cell repertoires in COVID-19. Profiling relied on immunoSEQ multiplex PCR, and the TCRdb table lists in-frame clones only, not all of them. The sample carries about 300,000 clones, roughly nine tenths recorded once. Sequencing was performed on PBMCs or T cells enriched from blood (not recorded which). The receptors were gathered from a woman in her 50s who had been exposed to COVID-19.

The chain employs TRBV4-1 and TRBJ2-2, with D possibly matching TRBD1 (5 bases). The CDR3 sequence is 17 residues long. Germline CDR1 is MGHRA and CDR2 is YSYEKL. Trimming removed 0 bases at V and 4 bases at J, with 15 bases between. Written as DNA, the CDR3 is TGCGCCAGCAGCCAAGATCGCCGGCAGGGTCGCACCGGGGAGCTGTTTTTT. This codes for CASSQDRRQGRTGELFF.

The J gene is TRBJ2-3, the V gene TRBV11-2; 8 nucleotides match TRBD2. This CDR3 has 16 amino acids. CDR1 is SGHAT and CDR2 is FQNNGV in the germline V gene. V was clipped by 0 bases and J by 3 bases; unmatched bases: 5. CDR3 nucleotides: TGTGCCAGCAGCTTAGATTACGGGGGGGGGACAGATACGCAGTATTTT. It codes for CASSLDYGGGTDTQYF.

The J gene is TRBJ2-7, the V gene TRBV18; 12 positions match TRBD1. The CDR3 covers 15 residues. Losses at the gene ends were 4 bases for V and 5 bases for J; bases not matched to a gene: 6. Germline lookup yields CDR1 KGHSH and CDR2 LQKENI. This chain's CDR3 is CASSHWDRGQNEQYF. The CDR3 bases are TGTGCCAGCTCACACTGGGACAGGGGGCAAAACGAGCAGTACTTC.

V usage is TRBV7-2 and J usage is TRBJ1-5, with D perhaps matching TRBD1 (6 bases). V gave up 2 bases and J gave up 8 bases, with 13 bases separating them. CDR1 is SGHTA, CDR2 FQGNSA, per germline. The CDR3 has 14 residues. The DNA for the CDR3 is TGTGCCAGCAGCTTATTAGGGGGAATGGAGCCCCAGCATTTT. It yields the protein CASSLLGGMEPQHF. Supplemented by reference TRBV7-2 and TRBJ1-5, the full variable domain reads GAGVSQSPSNKVTEKGKDVELRCDPISGHTALYWYRQSLGQGLEFLIYFQGNSAPDKSGLPSDRFSAERTGGSVSTLTIQRTQQEDSAVYLCASSLLGGMEPQHFGDGTRLSIL.

This chain joins TRBV4-1 and TRBJ2-5; 12 nucleotides line up with TRBD2. CDR3 length: 16 residues. With V trimmed by 2 bases and J by 4 bases, 5 bases remained unmatched. Germline V gene lookup returns CDR1 MGHRA and CDR2 YSYEKL. The CDR3 DNA follows: TGCGCCAGCAGCCAAACGACTAGCGGGGGAGGAGAGACCCAGTACTTC. It specifies CASSQTTSGGGETQYF.

This clone turned up a few times. The chain links TRBV4-1 to TRBJ1-2; D gene uncertain. CDR3 length: 15 residues. Germline V CDR1 and CDR2: MGHRA, YSYEKL. V was shortened by 6 bases and J by 2 bases, with 16 bases between the two germline ends. The DNA of the CDR3 is TGCGCCAGCAGTCAGGCGGGCATGAAGAACTATGGCTACACCTTC. This gives the protein CASSQAGMKNYGYTF.

The chain combines TRBV5-4 with TRBJ2-5; D ambiguous. The CDR3 is made up of 14 amino acids. Deletions cut 0 bases from V and 5 bases from J, with 11 bases between. Germline V CDR1 and CDR2: SGHNT, YYREEE (reference sequence). CDR3 sequence: CASSLELSFETQYF. CDR3 nucleotide sequence: TGTGCCAGCAGCTTGGAGCTGAGCTTTGAGACCCAGTACTTC.

The V call is TRBV28, the J call TRBJ2-7; no clear D. The germline CDR1 and CDR2 sequences are MDHEN and SYDVKM. This CDR3 comprises 14 residues. Trimming cost V 4 bases and J 3 bases, with 13 bases left between them. For the CDR3, the DNA is TGTGCCAGCAGTTACTGGGCCGCAGGCTACGAGCAGTACTTC. Amino acids: CASSYWAAGYEQYF.

J is TRBJ1-2 and V is TRBV7-9; weak D call: TRBD1 (6 bases). The V gene's germline CDR1 is SEHNR and CDR2 FQNEAQ (reference sequence). The ends were cut back, 0 bases at V and 14 bases at J, with 19 bases in the middle. CDR3 length: 14 amino acids. The CDR3: CASSLAVTQGGCTF. For the CDR3, the DNA is TGTGCCAGCAGCTTAGCGGTAACACAGGGTGGATGTACCTTC.

This rearrangement joins TRBV5-1 to TRBJ1-1; D possibly corresponds to TRBD1 (5 bases). CDR1 is SGHRS, CDR2 YFSETQ, per germline. Between the trimmed V and J ends, which lost 1 base and 5 bases, there was a span of 9 bases. The CDR3 has 13 amino acids. CDR3 sequence (DNA): TGCGCCAGCAGCTTGTGGGGCGAGACTGAAGCTTTCTTT. This codes for CASSLWGETEAFF.

This clone has only a few counts. This chain connects TRBV5-6 to TRBJ1-2; 8 positions agree with TRBD1. CDR1 SGHDT and CDR2 YYEEEE come from the germline V gene. The V segment lost 4 bases and the J segment 4 bases; nucleotides outside the gene matches: 6. The CDR3 runs to 14 residues. CDR3 residues: CASSEGQAPYGYTF. The CDR3 DNA is TGTGCCAGCAGCGAGGGACAGGCCCCCTATGGCTACACCTTC.

This chain uses TRBV3-1 (or the pseudogene TRBV3-2) with TRBJ1-2; TRBD1 matches at 9 bases. V shed 1 base and J 5 bases; nucleotides not matched to a gene: 5. CDR3 size: 15 residues. Germline V lookup: CDR1 LGHDT, CDR2 YNNKEL (reference sequence). CDR3: CASSQVAGTGYGYTF. CDR3 in DNA: TGTGCCAGCAGCCAAGTCGCCGGGACAGGGTATGGCTACACCTTC.

V usage is TRBV29-1 and J usage is TRBJ1-2, with D uncertain. This CDR3 is built from 13 residues. Trimming took off 1 base at V and 1 base at J, with 7 bases between the two ends. The germline V gene encodes CDR1 SQVTM and CDR2 ANQGSEA. Written as DNA, the CDR3 is TGCAGCGTTGAAGTTGCTAATAACTATGGCTACACCTTC. Its translation is CSVEVANNYGYTF.

V gene TRBV27 combines with J gene TRBJ2-1; D perhaps matches TRBD2 (7 bases). Germline CDR1 and CDR2: MNHEY and SMNVEV (reference sequence). Trimming removed 7 bases at V and 6 bases at J, with 16 bases between. The CDR3 has 14 amino acids. CDR3 nucleotides: TGTGCCAGCACTCAAGGGGGGGTTGGCAATGAGCAGTTCTTC. This sequence encodes CASTQGGVGNEQFF.

The chain has TRBV19 and TRBJ2-7, with 13 bases lining up with TRBD2. J was trimmed by 8 bases and V by 6 bases; bases with no gene match: 7. The germline CDR1 and CDR2 sequences are LNHDA and SQIVND (reference sequence). The CDR3 length is 14 residues. The CDR3 here is CASRTTSGGPQQYF. CDR3 in DNA: TGTGCCAGTAGAACGACTAGCGGGGGGCCCCAGCAGTACTTC.

The chain has TRBV5-1 and TRBJ1-3; 7 bases agree with TRBD1. Germline V gene lookup returns CDR1 SGHRS and CDR2 YFSETQ. The CDR3 is 15 residues long. The V gene end was trimmed by 5 bases and the J gene end by 0 bases; junction bases not matched to a gene: 5. The CDR3 sequence: CASSRQGISGNTIYF. The CDR3 bases are TGCGCCAGCAGTAGACAGGGTATCTCTGGAAACACCATATATTTT.

This chain links TRBV28 with TRBJ2-7, with D perhaps matching TRBD2 (6 bases). This CDR3 spans 15 amino acids. Germline V gene data show CDR1 as MDHEN and CDR2 as SYDVKM. V lost 7 bases, J lost 0 bases, and 16 bases lay in between. The CDR3 coding sequence is TGTGCCAGCACCGAAACCGGGAGCCACTCCTACGAGCAGTACTTC. It translates to CASTETGSHSYEQYF.

The chain carries TRBV5-1 and TRBJ1-2; possibly TRBD1 for D (5 bases). The V gene lost 0 bases and the J gene lost 3 bases, with 6 bases spanning the gap. Per germline, CDR1 SGHRS and CDR2 YFSETQ. The CDR3 has 13 amino acids. CDR3 nucleotide sequence: TGCGCCAGCAGCTTGGTAGGGGACTATGGCTACACCTTC. This translates into CASSLVGDYGYTF.

This chain links TRBV21-1 with TRBJ1-1; no DNA check was done on the table's D call, TRBD1. TRBV21-1 is noted as a pseudogene. This CDR3 region has 15 residues. CDR3 nucleotides: TGTGCCAGCAGCAAATCGGGGTCGCAGGGGACTGAAGCTTTCTTT. Protein: CASSKSGSQGTEAFF.